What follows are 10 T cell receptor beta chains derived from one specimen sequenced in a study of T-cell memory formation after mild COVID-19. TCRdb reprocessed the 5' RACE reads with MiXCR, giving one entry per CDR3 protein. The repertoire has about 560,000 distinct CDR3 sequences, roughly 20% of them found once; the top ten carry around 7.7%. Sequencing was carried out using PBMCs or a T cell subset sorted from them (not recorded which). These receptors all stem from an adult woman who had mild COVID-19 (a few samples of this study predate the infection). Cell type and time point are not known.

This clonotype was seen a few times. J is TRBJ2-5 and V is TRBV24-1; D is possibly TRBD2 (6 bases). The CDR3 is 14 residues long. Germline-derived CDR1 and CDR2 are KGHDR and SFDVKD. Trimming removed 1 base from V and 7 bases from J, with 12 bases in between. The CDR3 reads CATSDFVGGGTQYF. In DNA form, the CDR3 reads TGTGCCACCAGTGATTTCGTGGGAGGAGGGACCCAGTACTTC.

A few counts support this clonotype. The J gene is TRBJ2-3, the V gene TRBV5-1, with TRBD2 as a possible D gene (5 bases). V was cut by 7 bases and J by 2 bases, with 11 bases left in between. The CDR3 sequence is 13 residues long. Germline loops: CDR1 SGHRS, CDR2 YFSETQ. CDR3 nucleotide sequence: TGCGCCAGCGGGCTAGCCTTCACAGATACGCAGTATTTT. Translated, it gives CASGLAFTDTQYF. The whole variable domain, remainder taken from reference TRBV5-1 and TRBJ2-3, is KAGVTQTPRYLIKTRGQQVTLSCSPISGHRSVSWYQQTPGQGLQFLFEYFSETQRNKGNFPGRFSGRQFSNSRSEMNVSTLELGDSALYLCASGLAFTDTQYFGPGTRLTVL.

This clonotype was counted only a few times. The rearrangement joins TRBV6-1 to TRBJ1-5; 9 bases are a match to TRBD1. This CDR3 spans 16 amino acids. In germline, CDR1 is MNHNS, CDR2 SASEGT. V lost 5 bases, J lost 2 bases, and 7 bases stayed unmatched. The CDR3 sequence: CASSPRDRAGNQPQHF. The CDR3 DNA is TGTGCCAGCAGTCCCCGGGACAGGGCGGGCAATCAGCCCCAGCATTTT.

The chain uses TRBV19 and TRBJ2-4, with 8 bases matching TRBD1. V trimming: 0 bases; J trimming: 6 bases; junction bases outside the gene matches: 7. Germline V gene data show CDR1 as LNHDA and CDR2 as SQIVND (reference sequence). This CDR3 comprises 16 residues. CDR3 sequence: CASSIDGGQGLNIQYF. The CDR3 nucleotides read TGTGCCAGTAGTATAGACGGCGGACAGGGCTTAAACATTCAGTACTTC.

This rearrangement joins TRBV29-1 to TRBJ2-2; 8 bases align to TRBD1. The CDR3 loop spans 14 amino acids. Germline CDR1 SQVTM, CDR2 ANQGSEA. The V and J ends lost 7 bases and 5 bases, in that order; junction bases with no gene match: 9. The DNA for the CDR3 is TGCAGCGCCGGGGGCAGGGGGCGGACCGGGGAGCTGTTTTTT. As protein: CSAGGRGRTGELFF.

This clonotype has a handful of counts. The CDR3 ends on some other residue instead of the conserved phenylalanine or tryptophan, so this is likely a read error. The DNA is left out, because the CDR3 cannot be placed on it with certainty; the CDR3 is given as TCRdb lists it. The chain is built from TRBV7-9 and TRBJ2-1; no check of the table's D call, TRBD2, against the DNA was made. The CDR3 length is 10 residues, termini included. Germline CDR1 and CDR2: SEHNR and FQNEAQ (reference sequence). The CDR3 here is CASSLGLAEL.

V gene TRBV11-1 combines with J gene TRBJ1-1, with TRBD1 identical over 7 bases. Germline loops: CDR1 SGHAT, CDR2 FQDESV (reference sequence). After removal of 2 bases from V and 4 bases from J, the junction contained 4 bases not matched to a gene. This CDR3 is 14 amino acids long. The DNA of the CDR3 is TGTGCCAGCAGCTTAAGGCAGGGGGGCACTGAAGCTTTCTTT. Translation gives CASSLRQGGTEAFF.

CDR3 DNA: TGCGCCAGCAGCTTGGCTCGTCCGGGTAATGAGCAGTTCTTC. Its protein product is CASSLARPGNEQFF. The chain has TRBV5-1 and TRBJ2-1, with unresolved D. V lost 0 bases, J lost 7 bases, and 11 bases lay in between. Germline lookup yields CDR1 SGHRS and CDR2 YFSETQ. The CDR3 has 14 residues.

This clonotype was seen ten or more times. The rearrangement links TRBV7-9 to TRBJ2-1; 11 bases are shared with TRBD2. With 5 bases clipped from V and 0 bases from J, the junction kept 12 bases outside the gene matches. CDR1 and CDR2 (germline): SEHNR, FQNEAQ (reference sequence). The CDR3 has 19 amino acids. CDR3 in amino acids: CASSEEVPLAGGSYNEQFF. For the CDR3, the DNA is TGTGCCAGCAGCGAGGAAGTCCCTCTAGCGGGAGGCTCCTACAATGAGCAGTTCTTC.

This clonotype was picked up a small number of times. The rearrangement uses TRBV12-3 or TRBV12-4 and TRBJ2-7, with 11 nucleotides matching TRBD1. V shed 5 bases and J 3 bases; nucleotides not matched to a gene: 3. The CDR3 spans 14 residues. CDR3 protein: CASSRDRGYYEQYF. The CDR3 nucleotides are TGTGCCAGCAGTCGGGACAGGGGGTACTACGAGCAGTACTTC.